The T cell receptor (beta chain) described here comes from a study of human T cells and chemical hapten exposure. Looking at the study overall: The upper back received 0.01% DPC by patch testing, with results read at 6 days.

TCRdb fed the RACE reads into MiXCR, producing one record per CDR3 protein. The sample carries under 150,000 distinct CDR3 sequences, 12% recorded once. The time point is: patch test 1, 2 weeks after DPC sensitization. The treatment denotes: therapeutic diphenylcyclopropenone sensitization with weekly scalp DPC. Only a few counts were recorded for this clonotype. Trimming pared 9 bases from V and 0 bases from J, leaving 18 bases between. From germline, CDR1 is LNHDA and CDR2 SQIVND (reference sequence). This CDR3 contains 16 residues. Material: whole blood, obtained in connection with sensitization to the hapten diphenylcyclopropenone (DPC). This sequence joins TRBV19 and TRBJ1-5, with D unclear. The receptor comes from a woman in her forties or fifties with alopecia areata. Some clones in this sample may be carry-over from other donors' samples. CDR3 nucleotide sequence: TGTGCCAGCCACCGGACGGGTTTAAGTAGCAATCAGCCCCAGCATTTT. Its translation is CASHRTGLSSNQPQHF.